This entry describes one TCR beta chain. 60 Vbeta and 13 Jbeta primers were used in PCR. TCRdb's table, derived via immunoSEQ multiplex PCR, lists solely in-frame clones and lacks some. The data hold 100,000 to 150,000 clones, with around four fifths observed a single time. The data were obtained in a study of cytomegalovirus exposure and HLA in healthy donors. Germline loops: CDR1 SGHRS, CDR2 YFSETQ. The CDR3 loop spans 16 amino acids. Trimming at V came to 0 bases and at J to 4 bases, leaving 6 bases not matched to a gene. Every donor was a healthy person donating bone marrow. Sequencing input: PBMCs. This sequence originates from a male donor in good health and CMV-seronegative. This chain joins TRBV5-1 and TRBJ2-1; 8 positions agree with TRBD1. CDR3 sequence (DNA): TGCGCCAGCAGCTTGGCCACTCAGGGGGCGTACAATGAGCAGTTCTTC. Its translation is CASSLATQGAYNEQFF.